Below, 15 T cell receptor beta chains from the same sample are listed, as sequenced in a study of blood T cell repertoires in COVID-19. Measured with immunoSEQ multiplex PCR; TCRdb has only the in-frame clones, and not every one. The profile shows nearly 300,000 clones, approximately 88% of them singletons. Sequencing was carried out using peripheral blood. The receptor set was obtained from a woman in her 30s who had recovered from COVID-19.

This clone occurred once. The chain combines TRBV5-8 with TRBJ2-6; a weak D match, TRBD1 (6 bases). V gave up 8 bases and J gave up 1 base, with 7 bases separating them. The CDR3 is 13 amino acids. CDR1 is SGHTS, CDR2 YDEGEE, per germline. CDR3 nucleotide sequence: TGTGCCAGAGGACAGTCTGGGGCCAACGTCCTGACTTTC. Amino acids: CARGQSGANVLTF.

The chain couples TRBV18 to TRBJ1-1, with 7 bases lining up with TRBD1. Trimming cost V 6 bases and J 1 base; bases outside gene matches: 11. The CDR3 runs 16 residues. CDR1 is KGHSH, CDR2 LQKENI, per germline. This CDR3 reads CASSATGAVGNTEAFF. The CDR3 DNA reads TGTGCCAGCTCCGCAACAGGGGCGGTTGGGAACACTGAAGCTTTCTTT.

The rearrangement joins TRBV2 to TRBJ1-1, with TRBD1 as a possible D gene (6 bases). V lost 5 bases and J 2 bases, leaving 12 bases between the germline ends. This CDR3 has 14 amino acids. Per the germline V gene, CDR1 is SNHLY and CDR2 is FYNNEI. As DNA, the CDR3 is TGTGCCAGCAGTAGAGACAGGCATAACACTGAAGCTTTCTTT. The encoded protein is CASSRDRHNTEAFF.

V and J are TRBV4-2 and TRBJ2-1; 8 bases line up with TRBD2. CDR3 size: 14 residues. From germline, CDR1 is LGHNA and CDR2 YNFKEQ. V shed 4 bases and J 5 bases; nucleotides not matched to a gene: 4. CDR3 nucleotides: TGTGCCAGCAGCCTGGGACTAGACGACAATGAGCAGTTCTTC. This sequence encodes CASSLGLDDNEQFF.

The rearrangement uses TRBV6-5 and TRBJ1-5; D unclear. Germline CDR1 is MNHEY and CDR2 is SVGAGI. This CDR3 comprises 15 residues. Trimming left V 6 bases short and J 0 bases short, with 12 bases between. CDR3 DNA sequence: TGTGCCAGCAGCCTCTCCCGGTATAGCAATCAGCCCCAGCATTTT. Translated: CASSLSRYSNQPQHF.

The chain joins TRBV7-8 to TRBJ2-7, with D possibly matching TRBD1 (7 bases). Per the germline V gene, CDR1 is SGHVS and CDR2 is FQNEAQ. Trimming left V 1 base short and J 2 bases short, with 21 bases between. The CDR3 has 18 amino acids. The CDR3 DNA reads TGTGCCAGCAGCTTAGGTATGGGCCAGGGGGGCCTAACCTACGAGCAGTACTTC. Encoded protein: CASSLGMGQGGLTYEQYF.

This rearrangement joins TRBV24-1 to TRBJ2-5, with 7 bases aligning to TRBD2. This CDR3 contains 15 residues. Germline V lookup: CDR1 KGHDR, CDR2 SFDVKD. V was pared by 3 bases and J by 5 bases, with 8 bases of the junction left unmatched. The CDR3 DNA follows: TGTGCCACCAGTGATGTAAGCGGGGATGGTGAGACCCAGTACTTC. Translation: CATSDVSGDGETQYF.

This clone was found a few times. This chain connects TRBV6-5 to TRBJ2-7; D might be TRBD1 (5 bases). The CDR3 loop spans 12 amino acids. Deletions cut 7 bases from V and 3 bases from J, with 10 bases between. Germline CDR1 and CDR2: MNHEY and SVGAGI. The CDR3 DNA sequence: TGTGCCAGCAAAGGGGCAAACTACGAGCAGTACTTC. This sequence encodes CASKGANYEQYF.

J is TRBJ2-1 and V is TRBV18; D possibly corresponds to TRBD2 (5 bases). This CDR3 is built from 13 residues. Germline lookup yields CDR1 KGHSH and CDR2 LQKENI. Trimming cost V 3 bases and J 12 bases, with 15 bases left between them. DNA of the CDR3: TGTGCCAGCTCACCCTCGAGGCTAGAGGGGCAGTTCTTC. Residues: CASSPSRLEGQFF.

The rearrangement links TRBV27 to TRBJ2-1, with 10 bases matching TRBD2. Trimming cost V 5 bases and J 2 bases; bases outside gene matches: 0. CDR3 length equals 14 residues. CDR1 is MNHEY, CDR2 SMNVEV, per germline (reference sequence). The CDR3, as DNA: TGTGCCAGCAGTAGCGGGGGGGCCTACAATGAGCAGTTCTTC. Amino acid sequence: CASSSGGAYNEQFF.

V and J are TRBV19 and TRBJ1-5; tentatively, D is TRBD1 (5 bases). CDR1 LNHDA and CDR2 SQIVND come from the germline V gene (reference sequence). The V end lost 9 bases, the J end lost 0 bases, and 12 bases lay between the germline ends. This CDR3 region has 14 residues. In nucleotides, the CDR3 is TGTGCCAGCCATGGACAAATTAGCAATCAGCCCCAGCATTTT. Its protein is CASHGQISNQPQHF.

The rearrangement uses TRBV28 and TRBJ2-7; TRBD1 aligns across 9 bases. Looked up from germline, CDR1 is MDHEN and CDR2 is SYDVKM. Losses at the gene ends were 7 bases for V and 7 bases for J; bases not matched to a gene: 8. The CDR3 runs 13 residues. As DNA, the CDR3 is TGTGCCAGCACCCAACAGGGGGCGCAAGAGCAGTACTTC. The encoded protein is CASTQQGAQEQYF.

This clone was detected once. The V call is TRBV4-1, the J call TRBJ1-2, with 7 bases that match TRBD1. The V gene's germline CDR1 is MGHRA and CDR2 YSYEKL. CDR3 length: 17 amino acids. The J segment lost 2 bases and the V segment lost 4 bases, leaving 13 bases of the junction unmatched. The CDR3 sequence is CASSRRGGQAVNYGYTF. CDR3 coding DNA: TGCGCCAGCAGCCGGAGGGGTGGACAGGCCGTGAACTATGGCTACACCTTC.

This sequence joins TRBV5-5 and TRBJ2-2; D may be TRBD2 (6 bases). CDR3 length: 16 residues. V lost 2 bases, J lost 3 bases, and 14 bases lay in between. Germline V gives CDR1 SGHKS, CDR2 YYEKEE (reference sequence). As DNA, the CDR3 is TGTGCCAGCAGCTTCGTAGGGGACTCCGACACCGGGGAGCTGTTTTTT. Its translation is CASSFVGDSDTGELFF.

The chain links TRBV9 to TRBJ2-2; 9 nucleotides line up with TRBD2. The trim removed 3 bases at V and 3 bases at J, leaving 3 bases unmatched. CDR3 length: 15 residues. Germline CDR1 and CDR2: SGDLS and YYNGEE. The CDR3 nucleotides are TGTGCCAGCAGCGGGGCTAGCGGGGACACCGGGGAGCTGTTTTTT. It codes for CASSGASGDTGELFF. The entire variable domain, with the rest obtained from reference TRBV9 and TRBJ2-2, is as follows: DSGVTQTPKHLITATGQRVTLRCSPRSGDLSVYWYQQSLDQGLQFLIQYYNGEERAKGNILERFSAQQFPDLHSELNLSSLELGDSALYFCASSGASGDTGELFFGEGSRLTVL.